The source of this T cell receptor beta chain is a study of response to subunit inactivated influenza vaccine. This clonotype appeared a few times. TCRdb re-called the RT-PCR reads with MiXCR, one entry per CDR3 protein. The sample holds about 540,000 distinct CDR3 sequences, around 13% seen once. CDR3 length: 14 amino acids. CDR1 and CDR2 from the germline V gene are SNHLY and FYNNEI. The germline V and J ends were trimmed by 8 bases and 6 bases, with 19 bases remaining between them. The gene calls are TRBV2 and TRBJ1-1, with a possible D match to TRBD1 (6 bases). The TCR was taken from a man aged 45 to 65 who received an inactivated influenza vaccine. The sequenced sample was PBMCs from blood, obtained roughly 13 days after vaccination. CDR3 protein: CASRLKTGSAEAFF. The CDR3, as DNA: TGTGCCAGCCGACTTAAAACAGGGTCCGCTGAAGCTTTCTTT.